The clone carrying this T cell receptor beta chain turned up a few times. Its matching antigen is unknown. The authors ran a second PCR of about 6 to 12 cycles using a sample-barcoded 5' primer and a J-beta primer mix. No fewer than 3 million CDR3-containing paired-end reads came from each sample. TCRdb analysed the 5' RACE reads with MiXCR anew, one entry per CDR3 protein. The profile shows about 1 million distinct CDR3 sequences, more than 35% of them singletons. The sample is drawn from a study of blood T cells in healthy people across ages. Study-wide findings and caveats: Diversity estimates drawn from one million T cells were deemed underestimates. Both naive CD4+ cell counts and diversity were greater in long-lived donors than in aged donors.

Isolating PBMCs gave at least 6.5 million of these cells per sample. V gave up 6 bases and J gave up 3 bases; unmatched junction bases: 14. Germline values: CDR1 DFQATT, CDR2 SNEGSKA (reference sequence). The CDR3 contains 15 residues. Sequencing was done on a sample of blood. The chain couples TRBV20-1 to TRBJ2-7, with 7 bases fitting TRBD2. This clonotype was obtained from a woman aged 55-70 years in good health. CDR3 loop: CSARLAVEGHYEQYF. The CDR3 DNA reads as TGCAGTGCGCGGCTAGCGGTCGAAGGCCACTACGAGCAGTACTTC.